This passage covers 2 T cell receptor beta chains from one sample sequenced in a study of spatial heterogeneity in lung cancer. Each CDR3 protein is one row after TCRdb ran MiXCR on the 5' RACE reads. This table has roughly 5,000 distinct CDR3 sequences, about 5.8% appearing once. Time point denoted: sample taken at primary tumor resection. Study-level points and caveats: Counts of expanded alpha and beta TCRs within tumors tracked the tumor nonsynonymous mutation count.

These receptors have no identified antigens. This specimen was lung tumor tissue, taken at surgery. These receptors all come from a female donor with early-stage non-small cell lung cancer.

This clonotype is deemed medium-sized. This beta chain is an unintended read in a library built for alpha chains; its size means little. This chain joins TRBV11-1 and TRBJ2-1; D is unclear. CDR1 and CDR2 (germline): SGHAT, FQDESV (reference sequence). This CDR3 has 15 residues. V was trimmed by 4 bases and J by 7 bases, leaving 17 bases between them. The CDR3 loop reads CASSSGPIYRNEQFF. In nucleotides, the CDR3 is TGTGCCAGCAGCTCGGGCCCTATCTATCGTAATGAGCAGTTCTTC.

This clonotype was seen ten or more times. This beta chain came through as a stray read in a library set up for alpha chains, and its size says little. The chain couples TRBV11-3 to TRBJ2-3; D remains ambiguous. Germline loops: CDR1 SGHNT, CDR2 YENEEA. Trimming took off 4 bases at V and 2 bases at J, with 4 bases between the two ends. This CDR3 has 12 amino acids. CDR3 nucleotide sequence: TGTGCCAGCAGCTCTCACACAGATACGCAGTATTTT. Amino acids: CASSSHTDTQYF.